This T cell receptor (beta chain) is drawn from a study of T cells in Graves' hyperthyroidism and ophthalmopathy. This clonotype was detected a few times. Researchers took RNA transcripts and amplified the TCR beta CDR3 regions from them. The TCR CDR3 was amplified in a first-round RT-PCR using the HTBI primer set. TCRdb re-called the multiplex PCR reads with MiXCR, one entry per CDR3 protein. The sample consists of about 200,000 distinct CDR3 sequences, 17% of them appearing once. This CDR3 is built from 16 residues. Germline lookup yields CDR1 MGHRA and CDR2 YSYEKL. V lost 7 bases to trimming and J lost 1 base; unmatched junction nucleotides: 10.

The sequenced material came from blood. The TCR was taken from a woman between 45 and 65 years old with Graves' hyperthyroidism. The J gene is TRBJ2-3, the V gene TRBV4-1; the match to TRBD2 covers 8 bases. The CDR3 sequence is CASTPTGGGRTDTQYF. The CDR3 region has the DNA TGCGCCAGCACCCCGACGGGCGGGGGGCGCACAGATACGCAGTATTTT.